This is a list of T cell receptor beta chains from one sample in a study of blood T cell repertoires in COVID-19. Here immunoSEQ multiplex PCR was the method, and the copy in TCRdb shows in-frame clones only, minus some. Here the sample spans some 45,000 clones, more than 70% being singletons. Sequenced: peripheral blood. The source of these receptors is a human donor in a cohort sampled during active COVID-19. The CDR3 runs from the conserved cysteine through the conserved F or W. A D gene is named only where the DNA matches it firmly. Size is omitted from some rows. Given values are once, few, many or a class for expanded clones.

>-|TRBV6-1|-|TRBJ1-4
CASSDSGGGFEKLFF
TGTGCCAGCAGTGATAGCGGGGGCGGTTTTGAAAAACTGTTTTTT
>once|TRBV11-2|TRBD2|TRBJ2-1
CASRPSIAGNEQFF
TGTGCCAGCAGACCGAGCATAGCGGGGAACGAGCAGTTCTTC
>few|TRBV5-5|TRBD2|TRBJ2-5
CASSLGGGGARETQYF
TGTGCCAGCAGCTTGGGGGGCGGGGGGGCGCGGGAGACCCAGTACTTC
>-|TRBV11-2|-|TRBJ1-2
CASSLGHRTYGYTF
TGTGCCAGCAGCTTGGGACACAGAACCTATGGCTACACCTTC
>-|TRBV9|TRBD1|TRBJ1-5
CASSAGGSNQPQHF
TGTGCCAGCAGCGCAGGGGGCAGCAATCAGCCCCAGCATTTT
>-|TRBV5-1|-|TRBJ2-7
CASSLDISHSYEQYF
TGCGCCAGCAGCTTGGACATCAGTCACTCCTACGAGCAGTACTTC
>-|TRBV9|TRBD2|TRBJ2-5
CASSVMPRGGSETQYF
TGTGCCAGCAGCGTAATGCCGCGGGGGGGTTCGGAGACCCAGTACTTC
>-|TRBV5-4|TRBD1|TRBJ1-2
CASSRDRVSGYTF
TGTGCCAGCAGCCGGGACAGGGTATCTGGCTACACCTTC
>-|TRBV19|TRBD1|TRBJ2-2
CASIQGRNTGELFF
TGTGCCAGCATACAGGGGAGGAACACCGGGGAGCTGTTTTTT
>-|TRBV24-1|-|TRBJ2-3
CATSDSGTYTDTQYF
TGTGCCACCAGTGATTCCGGGACATATACAGATACGCAGTATTTT
>-|TRBV6-5|-|TRBJ2-7
CASSYRRGSSYEQYF
TGTGCCAGCAGTTACCGTCGGGGGAGCTCCTACGAGCAGTACTTC
>-|TRBV3-1/TRBV3-2|TRBD1|TRBJ1-6
CASSHGDRENSPLHF
TGTGCCAGCAGTCACGGGGACAGGGAAAATTCACCCCTCCACTTT
>-|TRBV5-1|-|TRBJ1-1
CASSLRGSEAFF
TGCGCCAGCAGCTTACGGGGGTCTGAAGCTTTCTTT
>-|TRBV19|-|TRBJ1-2
CASTPGRGISNYGYTF
TGTGCCAGTACCCCCGGGCGGGGAATTTCTAACTATGGCTACACCTTC
>-|TRBV3-1/TRBV3-2|-|TRBJ1-4
CASSLNTLAGIDEKLFF
TGTGCCAGCAGCCTTAACACCCTGGCAGGGATTGATGAAAAACTGTTTTTT
>-|TRBV11-2|TRBD1|TRBJ1-2
CASSSGQGTGYTF
TGTGCCAGCAGCTCTGGACAGGGAACCGGCTACACCTTC
>-|TRBV11-2|-|TRBJ1-2
CASSIGRGSNYGYTF
TGTGCCAGCAGCATCGGCAGGGGCTCTAACTATGGCTACACCTTC
>-|TRBV11-2|TRBD2|TRBJ2-5
CASTVEAGGQETQYF
TGTGCCAGCACCGTAGAAGCGGGGGGCCAAGAGACCCAGTACTTC
>-|TRBV5-1|TRBD1|TRBJ2-2
CASSLTGGMAGELFF
TGCGCCAGCAGCTTGACAGGGGGGATGGCCGGGGAGCTGTTTTTT
>-|TRBV19|-|TRBJ2-7
CASSLTTDSYEQYF
TGTGCCAGTAGTTTAACCACTGACTCCTACGAGCAGTACTTC
>-|TRBV24-1|-|TRBJ1-5
CATDSSNQPQHF
TGTGCCACCGACAGTAGCAATCAGCCCCAGCATTTT
>once|TRBV19|TRBD1|TRBJ1-2
CASKGAGLHYGYTF
TGTGCCAGTAAGGGGGCAGGGCTTCACTATGGCTACACCTTC
>-|TRBV7-8|-|TRBJ2-7
CTRADCYEQYF
TGTACCCGCGCCGATTGCTACGAGCAGTACTTC
>few|TRBV18|TRBD1|TRBJ1-2
CASSPDRTGGGYTF
TGTGCCAGCTCACCCGATCGGACAGGGGGTGGCTACACCTTC
>-|TRBV5-1|-|TRBJ2-3
CASSFWWGGADTQYF
TGCGCCAGCAGCTTCTGGTGGGGGGGCGCAGATACGCAGTATTTT
>-|TRBV5-4|TRBD2|TRBJ2-1
CASSFAGGNEQFF
TGTGCCAGCAGCTTCGCGGGGGGGAATGAGCAGTTCTTC
>-|TRBV3-1/TRBV3-2|-|TRBJ1-6
CASRDGHHYNSPLHF
TGTGCCAGCAGGGACGGACACCACTATAATTCACCCCTCCACTTT
>few|TRBV11-2|-|TRBJ2-5
CASSPGVSAWETQYF
TGTGCCAGCAGTCCCGGCGTAAGCGCTTGGGAGACCCAGTACTTC
>-|TRBV25-1|TRBD2|TRBJ2-2
CASSVLAPNTGELFF
TGTGCCAGCAGCGTACTAGCGCCGAACACCGGGGAGCTGTTTTTT
>few|TRBV5-1|TRBD1|TRBJ2-7
CASSPGQGNYEQYF
TGCGCCAGCAGCCCCGGACAGGGGAACTACGAGCAGTACTTC
>-|TRBV5-6|-|TRBJ1-1
CASSSLRGADTEAFF
TGTGCCAGCAGCAGCTTGCGCGGGGCCGACACTGAAGCTTTCTTT
>-|TRBV29-1|-|TRBJ1-4
CSVEDGGRKLFF
TGCAGCGTTGAAGATGGAGGGCGAAAACTGTTTTTT
>-|TRBV3-1/TRBV3-2|-|TRBJ1-2
CASSRGRGVDYGYTF
TGTGCCAGCAGCCGAGGCCGGGGTGTAGACTATGGCTACACCTTC
>-|TRBV21-1|-|TRBJ2-7
CASSKTGGRWAYEQYF
TGTGCCAGCAGCAAGACGGGGGGCAGATGGGCCTACGAGCAGTACTTC
>once|TRBV24-1|-|TRBJ2-7
CATSDGQGIFYEQYF
TGTGCCACCAGTGATGGTCAGGGTATCTTTTACGAGCAGTACTTC
>-|TRBV10-3|-|TRBJ2-3
CAISDRGTTDTQYF
TGTGCCATCAGTGACAGGGGGACTACAGATACGCAGTATTTT
>-|TRBV27|TRBD1|TRBJ1-1
CASSFNSGGSTEAFF
TGTGCCAGCAGTTTTAACTCAGGGGGTAGCACTGAAGCTTTCTTT
>-|TRBV18|-|TRBJ1-6
CASSPQSRSSYNSPLHF
TGTGCCAGCTCACCACAATCACGGAGCTCCTATAATTCACCCCTCCACTTT
>-|TRBV5-1|TRBD1|TRBJ2-5
CASSDPDRGPETQYF
TGCGCCAGCAGCGACCCGGACAGGGGGCCTGAGACCCAGTACTTC
>-|TRBV3-1/TRBV3-2|-|TRBJ2-5
CASRAVLGRQETQYF
TGTGCCAGCCGTGCCGTTCTGGGGCGGCAAGAGACCCAGTACTTC